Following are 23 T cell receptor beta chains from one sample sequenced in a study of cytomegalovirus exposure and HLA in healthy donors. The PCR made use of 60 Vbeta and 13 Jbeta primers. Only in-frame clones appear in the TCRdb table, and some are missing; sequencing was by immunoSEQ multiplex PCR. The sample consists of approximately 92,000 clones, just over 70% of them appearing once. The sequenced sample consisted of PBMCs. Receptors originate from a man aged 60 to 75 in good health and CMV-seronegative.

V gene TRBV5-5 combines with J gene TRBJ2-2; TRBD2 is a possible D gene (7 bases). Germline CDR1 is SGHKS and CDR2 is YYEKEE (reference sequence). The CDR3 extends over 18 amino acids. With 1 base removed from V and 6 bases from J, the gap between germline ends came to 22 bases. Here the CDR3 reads CASSLLSIQGGASGELFF. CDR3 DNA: TGTGCCAGCAGCTTGTTGTCCATTCAAGGGGGGGCTTCCGGGGAGCTGTTTTTT. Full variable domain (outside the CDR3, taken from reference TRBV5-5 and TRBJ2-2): DAGVTQSPTHLIKTRGQQVTLRCSPISGHKSVSWYQQVLGQGPQFIFQYYEKEERGRGNFPDRFSARQFPNYSSELNVNALLLGDSALYLCASSLLSIQGGASGELFFGEGSRLTVL.

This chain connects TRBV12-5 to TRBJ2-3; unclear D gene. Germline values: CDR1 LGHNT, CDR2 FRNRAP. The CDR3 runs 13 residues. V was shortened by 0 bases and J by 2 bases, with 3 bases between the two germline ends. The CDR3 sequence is CASGLVFTDTQYF. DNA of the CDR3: TGTGCTAGTGGTTTGGTCTTCACAGATACGCAGTATTTT.

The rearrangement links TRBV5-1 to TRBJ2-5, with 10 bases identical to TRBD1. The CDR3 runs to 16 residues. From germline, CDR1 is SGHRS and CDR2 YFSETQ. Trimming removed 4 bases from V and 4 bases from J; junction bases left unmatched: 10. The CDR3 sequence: CASSRRGQGFRETQYF. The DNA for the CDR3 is TGCGCCAGCAGCCGGAGGGGACAGGGGTTTCGAGAGACCCAGTACTTC. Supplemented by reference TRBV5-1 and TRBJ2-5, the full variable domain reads KAGVTQTPRYLIKTRGQQVTLSCSPISGHRSVSWYQQTPGQGLQFLFEYFSETQRNKGNFPGRFSGRQFSNSRSEMNVSTLELGDSALYLCASSRRGQGFRETQYFGPGTRLLVL.

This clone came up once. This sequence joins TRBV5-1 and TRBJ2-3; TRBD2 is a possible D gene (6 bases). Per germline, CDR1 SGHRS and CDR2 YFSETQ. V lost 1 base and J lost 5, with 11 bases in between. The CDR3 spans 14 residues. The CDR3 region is CASSLTGVGDTQYF. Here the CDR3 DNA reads TGCGCCAGCAGCTTGACGGGGGTAGGAGATACGCAGTATTTT. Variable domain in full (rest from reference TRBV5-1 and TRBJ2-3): KAGVTQTPRYLIKTRGQQVTLSCSPISGHRSVSWYQQTPGQGLQFLFEYFSETQRNKGNFPGRFSGRQFSNSRSEMNVSTLELGDSALYLCASSLTGVGDTQYFGPGTRLTVL.

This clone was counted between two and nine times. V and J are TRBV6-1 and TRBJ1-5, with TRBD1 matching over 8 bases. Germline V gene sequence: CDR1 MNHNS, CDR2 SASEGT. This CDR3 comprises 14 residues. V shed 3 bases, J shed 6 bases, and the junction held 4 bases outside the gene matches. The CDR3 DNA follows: TGTGCCAGCAGTGAGGACAGGGTCGGTCAGCCCCAGCATTTT. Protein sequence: CASSEDRVGQPQHF.

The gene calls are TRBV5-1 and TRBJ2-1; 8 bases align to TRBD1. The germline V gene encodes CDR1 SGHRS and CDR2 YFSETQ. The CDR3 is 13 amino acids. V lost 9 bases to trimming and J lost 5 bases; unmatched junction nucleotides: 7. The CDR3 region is CATGQGVNNEQFF. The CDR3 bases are TGCGCCACCGGACAGGGTGTCAACAATGAGCAGTTCTTC.

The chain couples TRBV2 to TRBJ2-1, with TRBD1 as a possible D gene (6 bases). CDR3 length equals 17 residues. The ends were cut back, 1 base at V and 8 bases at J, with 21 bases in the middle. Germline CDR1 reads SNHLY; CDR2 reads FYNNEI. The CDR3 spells CASSEGLGRGSSDEQFF. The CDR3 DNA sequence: TGTGCCAGCAGTGAAGGGCTGGGCAGGGGTTCTTCGGATGAGCAGTTCTTC.

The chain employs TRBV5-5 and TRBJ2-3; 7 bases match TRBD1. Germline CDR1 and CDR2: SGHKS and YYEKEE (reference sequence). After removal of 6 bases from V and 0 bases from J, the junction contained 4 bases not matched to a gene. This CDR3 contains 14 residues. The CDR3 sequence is CASIRTGSTDTQYF. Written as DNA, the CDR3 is TGTGCCAGCATAAGGACAGGTAGCACAGATACGCAGTATTTT.

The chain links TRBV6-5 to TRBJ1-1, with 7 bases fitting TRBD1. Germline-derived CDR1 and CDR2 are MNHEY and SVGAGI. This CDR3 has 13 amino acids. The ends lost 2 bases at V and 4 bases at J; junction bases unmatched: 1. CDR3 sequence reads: CASSYRQGTEAFF. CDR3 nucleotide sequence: TGTGCCAGCAGTTACCGACAGGGCACTGAAGCTTTCTTT.

CDR3 bases: TGCGCCAGCAGCACTAGCGGGGGAAATTACAATGAGCAGTTCTTC. It is translated as CASSTSGGNYNEQFF. The chain couples TRBV5-1 to TRBJ2-1; 11 bases align to TRBD2. CDR3 length: 15 residues. V lost 4 bases to trimming and J lost 4 bases; unmatched junction nucleotides: 4. CDR1 SGHRS and CDR2 YFSETQ come from the germline V gene.

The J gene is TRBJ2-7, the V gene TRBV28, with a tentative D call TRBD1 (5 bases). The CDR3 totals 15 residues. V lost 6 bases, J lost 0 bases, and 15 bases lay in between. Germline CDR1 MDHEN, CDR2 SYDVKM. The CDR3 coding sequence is TGTGCCAGCAGGTATTATACAGGAGTCTCCTACGAGCAGTACTTC. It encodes CASRYYTGVSYEQYF. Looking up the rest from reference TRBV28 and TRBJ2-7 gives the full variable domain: DVKVTQSSRYLVKRTGEKVFLECVQDMDHENMFWYRQDPGLGLRLIYFSYDVKMKEKGDIPEGYSVSREKKERFSLILESASTNQTSMYLCASRYYTGVSYEQYFGPGTRLTVT.

The CDR3 spells CASSLVGDSYNEQFF. As DNA, the CDR3 is TGCGCCAGCAGCCTGGTCGGGGACTCCTACAATGAGCAGTTCTTC. The genes are TRBV5-1 and TRBJ2-1, with D perhaps matching TRBD2 (5 bases). The CDR3 is 15 residues long. Germline V gene sequence: CDR1 SGHRS, CDR2 YFSETQ. V gave up 4 bases and J gave up 0 bases, with 11 bases separating them.

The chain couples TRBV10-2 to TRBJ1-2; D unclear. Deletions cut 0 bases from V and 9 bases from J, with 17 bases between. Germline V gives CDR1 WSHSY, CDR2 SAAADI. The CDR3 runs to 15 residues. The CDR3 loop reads CASSESRDFGVRYTF. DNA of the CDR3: TGCGCCAGCAGTGAGTCGAGGGATTTCGGGGTGCGCTACACCTTC.

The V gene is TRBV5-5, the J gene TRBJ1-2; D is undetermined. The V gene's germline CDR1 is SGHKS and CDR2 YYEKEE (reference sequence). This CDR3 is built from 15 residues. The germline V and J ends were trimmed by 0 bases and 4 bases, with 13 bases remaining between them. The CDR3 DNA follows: TGTGCCAGCAGCTTGGCCTATGAGGGATCCTATGGCTACACCTTC. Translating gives CASSLAYEGSYGYTF.

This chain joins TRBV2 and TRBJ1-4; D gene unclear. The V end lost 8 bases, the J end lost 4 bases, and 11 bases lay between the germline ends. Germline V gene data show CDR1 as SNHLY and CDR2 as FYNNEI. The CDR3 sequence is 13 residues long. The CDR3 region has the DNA TGTGCCAGCCTCCCACAGAGTAATGAAAAACTGTTTTTT. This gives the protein CASLPQSNEKLFF.

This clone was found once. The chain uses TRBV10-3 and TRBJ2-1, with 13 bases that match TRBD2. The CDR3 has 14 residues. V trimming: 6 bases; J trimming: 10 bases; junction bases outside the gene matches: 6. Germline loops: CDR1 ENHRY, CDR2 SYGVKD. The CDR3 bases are TGTGCCATCAGCGGACTAGCGGGAGTATGGGAGCAGTTCTTC. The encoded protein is CAISGLAGVWEQFF.

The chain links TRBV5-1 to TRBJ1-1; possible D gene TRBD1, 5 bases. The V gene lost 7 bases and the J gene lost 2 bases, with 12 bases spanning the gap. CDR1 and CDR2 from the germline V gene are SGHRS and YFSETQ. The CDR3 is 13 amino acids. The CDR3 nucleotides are TGCGCCAGCCTAGACAGCCCAAACACTGAAGCTTTCTTT. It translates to CASLDSPNTEAFF.

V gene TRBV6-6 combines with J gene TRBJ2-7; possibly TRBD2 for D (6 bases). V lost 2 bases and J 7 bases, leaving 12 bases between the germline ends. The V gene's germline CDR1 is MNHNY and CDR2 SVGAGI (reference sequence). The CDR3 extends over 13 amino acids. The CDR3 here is CASSYQAGREQYF. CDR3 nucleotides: TGTGCCAGCAGTTACCAGGCGGGAAGGGAGCAGTACTTC.

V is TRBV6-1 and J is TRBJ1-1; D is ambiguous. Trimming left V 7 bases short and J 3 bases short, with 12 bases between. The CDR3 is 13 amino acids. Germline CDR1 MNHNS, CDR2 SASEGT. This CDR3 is CASTSTVYTEAFF. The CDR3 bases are TGTGCCAGCACCTCTACAGTATACACTGAAGCTTTCTTT.

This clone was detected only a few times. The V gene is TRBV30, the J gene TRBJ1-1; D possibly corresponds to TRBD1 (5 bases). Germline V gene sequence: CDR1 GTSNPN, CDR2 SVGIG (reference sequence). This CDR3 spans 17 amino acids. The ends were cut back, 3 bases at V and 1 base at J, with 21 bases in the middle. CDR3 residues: CAWRRAWGDLANTEAFF. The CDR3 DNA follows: TGTGCCTGGAGAAGGGCGTGGGGGGACCTTGCGAACACTGAAGCTTTCTTT. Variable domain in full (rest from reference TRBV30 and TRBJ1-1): SQTIHQWPATLVQPVGSPLSLECTVEGTSNPNLYWYRQAAGRGLQLLFYSVGIGQISSEVPQNLSASRPQDRQFILSSKKLLLSDSGFYLCAWRRAWGDLANTEAFFGQGTRLTVV.

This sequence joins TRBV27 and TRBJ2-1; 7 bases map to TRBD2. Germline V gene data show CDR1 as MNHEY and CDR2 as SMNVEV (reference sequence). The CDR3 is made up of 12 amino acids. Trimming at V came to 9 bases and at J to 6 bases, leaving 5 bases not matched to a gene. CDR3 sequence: CASAREINEQFF. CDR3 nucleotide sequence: TGTGCCAGTGCGCGGGAGATCAATGAGCAGTTCTTC.

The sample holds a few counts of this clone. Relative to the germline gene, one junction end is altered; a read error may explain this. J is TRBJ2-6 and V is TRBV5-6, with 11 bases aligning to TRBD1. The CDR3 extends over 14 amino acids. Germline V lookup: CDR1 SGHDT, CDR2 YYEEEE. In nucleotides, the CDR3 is TGTGCCAGCAGTTGGGACAGGGGGGACAACGTCCTGACTTTC. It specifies CASSWDRGDNVLTF.

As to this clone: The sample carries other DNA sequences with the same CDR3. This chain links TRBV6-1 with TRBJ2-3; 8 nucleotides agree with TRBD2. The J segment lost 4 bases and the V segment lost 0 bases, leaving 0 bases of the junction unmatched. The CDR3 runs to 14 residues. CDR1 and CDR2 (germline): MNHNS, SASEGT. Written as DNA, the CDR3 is TGTGCCAGCAGTGAAGCTAGCGGGGCAGATACGCAGTATTTT. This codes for CASSEASGADTQYF.